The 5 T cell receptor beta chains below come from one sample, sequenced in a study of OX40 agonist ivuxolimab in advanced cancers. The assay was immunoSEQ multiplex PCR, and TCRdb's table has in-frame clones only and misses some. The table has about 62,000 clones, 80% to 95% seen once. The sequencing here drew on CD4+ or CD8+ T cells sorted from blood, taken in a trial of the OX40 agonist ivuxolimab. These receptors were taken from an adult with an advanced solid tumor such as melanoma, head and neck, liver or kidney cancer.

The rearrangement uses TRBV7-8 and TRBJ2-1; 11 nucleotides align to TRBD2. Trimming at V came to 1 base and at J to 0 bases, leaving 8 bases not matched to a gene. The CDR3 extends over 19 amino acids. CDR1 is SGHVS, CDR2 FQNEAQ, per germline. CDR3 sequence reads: CASSLGLAGSLSSYNEQFF. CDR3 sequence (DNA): TGTGCCAGCAGCTTAGGACTAGCGGGATCACTGAGCTCCTACAATGAGCAGTTCTTC.

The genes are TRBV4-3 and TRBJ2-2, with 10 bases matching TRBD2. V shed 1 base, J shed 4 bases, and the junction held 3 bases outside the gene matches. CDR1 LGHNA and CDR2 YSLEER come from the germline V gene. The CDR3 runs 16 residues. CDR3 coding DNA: TGCGCCAGCAGCCAAGGAGCGGGAGGGAGCACCGGGGAGCTGTTTTTT. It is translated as CASSQGAGGSTGELFF.

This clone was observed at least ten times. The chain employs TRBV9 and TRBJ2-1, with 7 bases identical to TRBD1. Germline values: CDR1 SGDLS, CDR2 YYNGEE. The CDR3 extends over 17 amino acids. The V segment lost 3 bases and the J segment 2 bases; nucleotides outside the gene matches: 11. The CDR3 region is CASSDRQGAVPYNEQFF. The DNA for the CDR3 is TGTGCCAGCAGCGACCGACAGGGTGCGGTCCCCTACAATGAGCAGTTCTTC. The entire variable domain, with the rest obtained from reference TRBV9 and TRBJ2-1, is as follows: DSGVTQTPKHLITATGQRVTLRCSPRSGDLSVYWYQQSLDQGLQFLIQYYNGEERAKGNILERFSAQQFPDLHSELNLSSLELGDSALYFCASSDRQGAVPYNEQFFGPGTRLTVL.

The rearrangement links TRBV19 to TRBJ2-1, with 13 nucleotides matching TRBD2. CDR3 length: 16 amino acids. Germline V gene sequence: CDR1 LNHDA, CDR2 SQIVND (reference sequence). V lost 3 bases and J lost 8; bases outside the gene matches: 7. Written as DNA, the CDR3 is TGTGCCAGTAGTATTCCTACTAGCGGGAGGGTCGATGAGCAGTTCTTC. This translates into CASSIPTSGRVDEQFF.

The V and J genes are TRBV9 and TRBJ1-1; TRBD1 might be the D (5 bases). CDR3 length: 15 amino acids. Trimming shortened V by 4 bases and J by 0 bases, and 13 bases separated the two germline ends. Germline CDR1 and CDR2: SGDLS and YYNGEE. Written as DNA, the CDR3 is TGTGCCAGCAGCCCCGAGGGAGGGGTGAACACTGAAGCTTTCTTT. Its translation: CASSPEGGVNTEAFF.